This is a list of T cell receptor beta chains from one sample in a study of blood T cell repertoires in COVID-19. Method: immunoSEQ multiplex PCR; TCRdb's copy keeps in-frame clones and lacks some. The sample carries about 82,000 clones, about 73% recorded once. The source material was peripheral blood. These receptors were collected from a man in his fifties or sixties with COVID-19, enrolled during active disease. CDR3s include the opening cysteine and the closing phenylalanine or tryptophan. D genes are given only for firm matches. The listing skips clone size in some rows; elsewhere it reads once, few, many or a size class.

J | D | size | V | DNA | CDR3
TRBJ2-7 | NA | NA | TRBV27 | TGTGCCAGCGGCGTAGGGGGGGACGAGCAGTACTTC | CASGVGGDEQYF
TRBJ1-2 | NA | once | TRBV6-5 | TGTGCCAGCAGTCCCCCGGGTATGGGTGGCTACACCTTC | CASSPPGMGGYTF
TRBJ2-1 | NA | once | TRBV5-1 | TGCGCCAGCAGCTGGGAGTTTAACAATGAGCAGTTCTTC | CASSWEFNNEQFF
TRBJ1-4 | NA | few | TRBV7-8 | TGTGCCAGCAGTAAACAGGAGCGAACTAATGAAAAACTGTTTTTT | CASSKQERTNEKLFF
TRBJ2-1 | TRBD2 | NA | TRBV2 | TGTGCCAGCAGTGAAATAGCGGGGGGGCGGGATGAGCAGTTCTTC | CASSEIAGGRDEQFF
TRBJ2-7 | TRBD2 | NA | TRBV6-2/TRBV6-3 | TGTGCCAGCAGTCATATAGCGGGAGGCTCCCAGGTCTACGAGCAGTACTTC | CASSHIAGGSQVYEQYF
TRBJ2-1 | TRBD1 | NA | TRBV29-1 | TGCAGCGTTGAAGCGGGACAGCGATACAATGAGCAGTTCTTC | CSVEAGQRYNEQFF
TRBJ2-6 | TRBD1 | NA | TRBV7-9 | TGTGCCAGCAGCTTGGGACAGTCAGCCTCTGGGGCCAACGTCCTGACTTTC | CASSLGQSASGANVLTF
TRBJ2-3 | NA | NA | TRBV5-6 | TGTGCCAGCAGTTCCCTCGAGGGCCAATCCGGATATACGCAGTATTTT | CASSSLEGQSGYTQYF
TRBJ2-5 | TRBD2 | NA | TRBV7-9 | TGTGCCAGCAGCCTAACTAGCGGGGGGTCCCAGTACTTC | CASSLTSGGSQYF
TRBJ2-5 | TRBD2 | NA | TRBV7-9 | TGTGCCAGCAGCTTAGAGGGGGGACTAGCGGGAGTTTGGCAAGAGACCCAGTACTTC | CASSLEGGLAGVWQETQYF
TRBJ2-1 | TRBD2 | NA | TRBV27 | TGTGCCAGCAGTTTAGCCCAGACTAGCGGGGGGTACAATGAGCAGTTCTTC | CASSLAQTSGGYNEQFF
TRBJ2-3 | NA | NA | TRBV7-2 | TGTGCCAGCAGCCCCCCCTGGGCAGCTCGCACAGATACGCAGTATTTT | CASSPPWAARTDTQYF
TRBJ1-4 | NA | NA | TRBV7-2 | TGTGCCAGCAGCTTAGAAAGGTTAGCGGAAAAACTGTTTTTT | CASSLERLAEKLFF
TRBJ2-3 | NA | NA | TRBV30 | TGTGCCTGGAGTGGGAGCTTAGCGGTCGGGGCAGATACGCAGTATTTT | CAWSGSLAVGADTQYF
TRBJ1-3 | NA | NA | TRBV7-2 | TGTGCCAGCAGCCCCCTAACTTACGGAAACACCATATATTTT | CASSPLTYGNTIYF
TRBJ2-7 | TRBD1 | NA | TRBV18 | TGTGCCAGCTCACCCTCGGTAACAGGGGTTGGGGAGCAGTACTTC | CASSPSVTGVGEQYF
TRBJ1-1 | NA | few | TRBV2 | TGTGCCAGCCTCCCAGGGAGGTGGAACACTGAAGCTTTCTTT | CASLPGRWNTEAFF
TRBJ1-2 | TRBD1 | NA | TRBV24-1 | TGTGCCACCAGTCAGGGACAGGGGTTCTCCTACACCTTC | CATSQGQGFSYTF
TRBJ1-6 | TRBD1 | NA | TRBV5-4 | TGTGCCAGCAACTTGAGGGGGCCTGATAATTCACCCCTCCACTTT | CASNLRGPDNSPLHF
TRBJ1-6 | NA | many | TRBV27 | TGTGCCAGCAGTTTACGACAGCTTAATTCACCCCTCCACTTT | CASSLRQLNSPLHF
TRBJ2-4 | NA | NA | TRBV15 | TGTGCCACCAGCAATAGACAGAGAGCCAAAAACATTCAGTACTTC | CATSNRQRAKNIQYF
TRBJ2-5 | NA | once | TRBV19 | TGTGCCAGTAAAAAAGGGAGGACGGAAACCGAAGAGACCCAGTACTTC | CASKKGRTETEETQYF
TRBJ2-5 | TRBD1 | NA | TRBV11-3 | TGTGCCAGCAGCTTATGGGGGCCCGGGACAGGCCTCTTGGAGACCCAGTACTTC | CASSLWGPGTGLLETQYF
TRBJ2-2 | NA | NA | TRBV9 | TGTGCCAGCAGCCCACGGGTGGAGGTGAACACCGGGGAGCTGTTTTTT | CASSPRVEVNTGELFF
TRBJ2-3 | TRBD2 | NA | TRBV27 | TGTGCCAGCAGTCCCCGGACTAGTGAAGATACGCAGTATTTT | CASSPRTSEDTQYF
TRBJ2-5 | TRBD2 | few | TRBV30 | TGTGCCTGGAGTACGGGAGGTGCAGAGACCCAGTACTTC | CAWSTGGAETQYF
TRBJ2-1 | NA | NA | TRBV21-1 | TGTGCCAGCAGCACCCCTAAGCGGGGCAGGGAATTACTCTACAATGAGCAGTTCTTC | CASSTPKRGRELLYNEQFF
TRBJ1-3 | NA | NA | TRBV3-1/TRBV3-2 | TGTGCCAGCAGCCAGGTTCAGGGAGGAAACACCATATATTTT | CASSQVQGGNTIYF
TRBJ2-5 | NA | NA | TRBV11-2 | TGTGCCAGCAGCTTCGACGGGGTGCAAGTCCGTCTCCAGACCCAGTACTTC | CASSFDGVQVRLQTQYF
TRBJ2-3 | TRBD2 | NA | TRBV2 | TGTGCCAGCGGCGGGGGGGTAACAGATACGCAGTATTTT | CASGGGVTDTQYF
TRBJ2-1 | TRBD2 | NA | TRBV7-7 | TGTGCTAGCAGCGCCCTAGCGGAGCAACCGTCCTACAATGAGCAGTTCTTC | CASSALAEQPSYNEQFF
TRBJ2-7 | NA | NA | TRBV7-3 | TGTGCCAGCAGCTTAATGGCGGGTGGGACCTACGAGCAGTACTTC | CASSLMAGGTYEQYF
TRBJ2-1 | TRBD1 | NA | TRBV19 | TGTGCCAGTAGTATAGACCTCCTCCGGGACAGCGAGCAGTTCTTC | CASSIDLLRDSEQFF